Each of the 30 T cell receptor beta chains below was sequenced from the same sample in a study of blood T cell repertoires in COVID-19. Sequencing was performed with immunoSEQ multiplex PCR; in TCRdb, only in-frame clones are kept and a portion is missing. The top ten hold 4% to 6% of the sample, which has about 310,000 clones, about nine tenths seen once. Material for sequencing was PBMCs or T cells enriched from blood (not recorded which). All receptors derive from a man in his sixties who had recovered from COVID-19.

The chain uses TRBV6-5 and TRBJ1-2; TRBD1 aligns across 7 bases. The junction had 10 bases not matched to a gene; V was cut back by 6 bases and J by 6 bases. The germline gives CDR1 MNHEY, CDR2 SVGAGI. CDR3 length equals 14 residues. DNA for the CDR3: TGTGCCAGCAGATTCTCCTACAGGGGCGATGGCTACACCTTC. Amino acids: CASRFSYRGDGYTF.

The chain recombines TRBV10-1 with TRBJ2-1, with a weak D call TRBD1 (5 bases). Trimming took off 0 bases at V and 2 bases at J, with 11 bases between the two ends. Germline V gives CDR1 WNHNN, CDR2 SYGVQD (reference sequence). CDR3 length equals 16 residues. The CDR3 DNA follows: TGCGCCAGCAGTGAGTCGATCGCAGGGACCTACAATGAGCAGTTCTTC. It specifies CASSESIAGTYNEQFF.

A single count supports this clone. The CDR3 protein is CASSPNPSGTRDTQYF. The CDR3 DNA is TGTGCCAGCAGCCCCAACCCTAGCGGGACAAGGGATACGCAGTATTTT. This sequence joins TRBV7-3 and TRBJ2-3; TRBD2 matches 9 bases. The CDR3 contains 16 residues. The V segment lost 5 bases and the J segment 6 bases; nucleotides outside the gene matches: 12. Germline CDR1 SGHTA, CDR2 FQGTGA.

The chain carries TRBV2 and TRBJ1-1; D gene unclear. V was shortened by 6 bases and J by 3 bases, with 11 bases between the two germline ends. The CDR3 has 13 amino acids. CDR1 and CDR2 (germline): SNHLY, FYNNEI. CDR3 region: CASRYSTDTEAFF. In DNA form, the CDR3 reads TGTGCCAGCAGATACTCGACTGACACTGAAGCTTTCTTT.

The rearrangement joins TRBV3-1 (or the pseudogene TRBV3-2) to TRBJ2-5; a weak D match, TRBD2 (5 bases). V lost 4 bases and J 2 bases, leaving 14 bases between the germline ends. The germline CDR1 and CDR2 sequences are LGHDT and YNNKEL (reference sequence). The CDR3 length is 15 residues. The CDR3 region is CASSPGGRGQETQYF. As DNA, the CDR3 is TGTGCCAGCAGCCCCGGAGGTCGAGGGCAAGAGACCCAGTACTTC.

This sequence joins TRBV18 and TRBJ1-4, with 7 bases identical to TRBD1. The V gene's germline CDR1 is KGHSH and CDR2 LQKENI. Unmatched junction bases numbered 8, after V lost 5 bases and J lost 5 bases. This CDR3 comprises 15 residues. For the CDR3, the DNA is TGTGCCAGCTCAGTCCGGGACAGCGGAAATGAAAAACTGTTTTTT. As protein: CASSVRDSGNEKLFF.

The CDR3, as DNA: TGTGCCAGCTCACTACAGGGTCTCCATGGCTACACCTTC. Protein product: CASSLQGLHGYTF. The chain combines TRBV18 with TRBJ1-2; tentatively, D is TRBD1 (6 bases). Trimming took 4 bases from V and 6 from J, leaving 12 bases between them. The CDR3 covers 13 residues. CDR1 and CDR2 (germline): KGHSH, LQKENI.

V usage is TRBV3-1 (or the pseudogene TRBV3-2) and J usage is TRBJ1-1; TRBD1 is a possible D gene (6 bases). The CDR3 is 14 residues long. Deletions cut 5 bases from V and 4 bases from J, with 14 bases between. Germline V gene data show CDR1 as LGHDT and CDR2 as YNNKEL (reference sequence). The CDR3 spells CASSIRGTVTEAFF. The DNA of the CDR3 is TGTGCCAGCAGCATCAGGGGTACTGTCACTGAAGCTTTCTTT.

The chain couples TRBV7-9 to TRBJ1-2; possibly TRBD1 for D (6 bases). Germline lookup yields CDR1 SEHNR and CDR2 FQNEAQ (reference sequence). The CDR3 spans 13 residues. V gave up 6 bases and J gave up 7 bases, with 15 bases separating them. CDR3 coding DNA: TGTGCCAGCAGGATGGGGGGGCTCTTTGGCTACACCTTC. Encoded protein: CASRMGGLFGYTF.

This sequence joins TRBV28 and TRBJ1-6, with D possibly being TRBD1 (5 bases). Trimming stripped 5 bases from V and 7 bases from J, with 9 bases between. Germline values: CDR1 MDHEN, CDR2 SYDVKM. There are 13 residues in the CDR3. The CDR3 nucleotides read TGTGCCAGCAGTCAGGGTGCAAATTCACCCCTCCACTTT. Translated: CASSQGANSPLHF. The full variable domain, in which reference TRBV28 and TRBJ1-6 provide the parts outside the CDR3, is DVKVTQSSRYLVKRTGEKVFLECVQDMDHENMFWYRQDPGLGLRLIYFSYDVKMKEKGDIPEGYSVSREKKERFSLILESASTNQTSMYLCASSQGANSPLHFGNGTRLTVT.

This clone was counted a single time. This chain joins TRBV7-9 and TRBJ2-7; a weak D match, TRBD1 (6 bases). V gave up 1 base and J gave up 4 bases, with 14 bases separating them. Germline CDR1 and CDR2: SEHNR and FQNEAQ (reference sequence). CDR3 length: 15 residues. CDR3 amino acids: CASSLGTGSIYEQYF. In nucleotides, the CDR3 is TGTGCCAGCAGCTTAGGAACAGGGTCTATATACGAGCAGTACTTC.

The chain recombines TRBV28 with TRBJ2-3; 8 bases are shared with TRBD1. Germline-derived CDR1 and CDR2 are MDHEN and SYDVKM. The trim removed 4 bases at V and 2 bases at J, leaving 8 bases unmatched. CDR3 length equals 16 residues. CDR3 in amino acids: CASSSRTGSITDTQYF. The CDR3 DNA is TGTGCCAGCAGTTCCCGGACAGGGAGTATCACAGATACGCAGTATTTT.

The chain couples TRBV5-6 to TRBJ2-3; the match to TRBD2 covers 7 bases. Germline-derived CDR1 and CDR2 are SGHDT and YYEEEE. The junction had 3 bases not matched to a gene; V was cut back by 0 bases and J by 2 bases. The CDR3 is 15 residues long. This CDR3 is CASSLVLAVTDTQYF. For the CDR3, the DNA is TGTGCCAGCAGCTTGGTGCTAGCGGTCACAGATACGCAGTATTTT.

The V gene is TRBV20-1, the J gene TRBJ2-3; unclear D gene. The CDR3 sequence is 10 residues long. V was cut by 4 bases and J by 6 bases, with 5 bases left in between. Per the germline V gene, CDR1 is DFQATT and CDR2 is SNEGSKA (reference sequence). Written as DNA, the CDR3 is TGCAGTGCTAAACAGGATACGCAGTATTTT. Translation: CSAKQDTQYF.

J is TRBJ1-5 and V is TRBV6-1; a weak D match, TRBD1 (6 bases). The CDR3 spans 15 residues. V lost 0 bases and J 9 bases, leaving 15 bases between the germline ends. Germline V gives CDR1 MNHNS, CDR2 SASEGT. Here the CDR3 DNA reads TGTGCCAGCAGTGAAGCGGGGGGGCTGCAGGGGCCCCAGCATTTT. This translates into CASSEAGGLQGPQHF.

V usage is TRBV11-2 and J usage is TRBJ2-1; 12 bases are shared with TRBD2. The CDR3 covers 17 residues. J lost 8 bases, V lost 5 bases, and 13 bases had no gene match. Per germline, CDR1 SGHAT and CDR2 FQNNGV. The CDR3 region is CASSKRTSGMFGDEQFF. CDR3 nucleotide sequence: TGTGCCAGCAGCAAAAGGACTAGCGGGATGTTTGGCGATGAGCAGTTCTTC.

The chain joins TRBV27 to TRBJ2-7; 7 positions agree with TRBD1. The CDR3 has 15 residues. From germline, CDR1 is MNHEY and CDR2 SMNVEV (reference sequence). The V and J ends lost 2 bases and 1 base, in that order; junction bases with no gene match: 5. CDR3 residues: CASSLKQGFSYEQYF. In DNA form, the CDR3 reads TGTGCCAGCAGTTTAAAACAGGGGTTTTCCTACGAGCAGTACTTC.

The gene calls are TRBV7-6 and TRBJ1-6, with a tentative D call TRBD1 (5 bases). The germline V gene has CDR1 SGHVS and CDR2 FNYEAQ. The CDR3 has 14 amino acids. The V end was cut by 3 bases, the J end by 8 bases, with 11 bases between. For the CDR3, the DNA is TGTGCCAGCAGCTTCCAGGGAAAAGATTCACCCCTCCACTTT. Its translation is CASSFQGKDSPLHF.

This clone was seen a few times. This rearrangement joins TRBV5-1 to TRBJ1-3; TRBD1 matches at 9 bases. With V trimmed by 0 bases and J by 3 bases, 4 bases remained unmatched. Looked up from germline, CDR1 is SGHRS and CDR2 is YFSETQ. CDR3 size: 16 residues. In DNA, the CDR3 is TGCGCCAGCAGCTTGGAACAGGGGGCTGTTGGAAACACCATATATTTT. Its translation: CASSLEQGAVGNTIYF.

The V and J genes are TRBV7-6 and TRBJ2-7; 9 positions agree with TRBD2. Germline CDR1 and CDR2: SGHVS and FNYEAQ. CDR3 size: 16 residues. Trimming removed 0 bases from V and 6 bases from J; junction bases left unmatched: 9. The DNA of the CDR3 is TGTGCCAGCAGCTTAGCTAGCGGGAGATACGTCGGCGAGCAGTACTTC. Residues: CASSLASGRYVGEQYF.

The V call is TRBV24-1, the J call TRBJ1-5, with TRBD1 as a possible D gene (6 bases). Trimming removed 3 bases from V and 12 bases from J, with 14 bases in between. The CDR3 covers 13 residues. Germline CDR1 and CDR2: KGHDR and SFDVKD. CDR3 in DNA: TGTGCCACCAGTGATCGCCAGGGCAGGGGCCAGCATTTT. The encoded protein is CATSDRQGRGQHF.

The gene calls are TRBV5-1 and TRBJ1-6; 10 bases align to TRBD1. Trimming took 4 bases from V and 8 from J; bases not matched to a gene: 9. Germline CDR1 reads SGHRS; CDR2 reads YFSETQ. The CDR3 length is 16 residues. The CDR3 reads CASSTGQGNSDSPLHF. DNA for the CDR3: TGCGCCAGCAGCACGGGACAGGGGAATTCGGATTCACCCCTCCACTTT.

The chain couples TRBV29-1 to TRBJ2-7; 10 bases align to TRBD1. This CDR3 region has 13 residues. Germline V gene lookup returns CDR1 SQVTM and CDR2 ANQGSEA. Germline trimming cut 2 bases from V and 6 bases from J; bases unmatched to any gene: 4. The CDR3 nucleotides are TGCAGCGTTGAAATAAGACAGGGGGCCGAGCAGTACTTC. Translated, it gives CSVEIRQGAEQYF.

This clone was observed once. This chain joins TRBV5-1 and TRBJ2-7; D unclear. CDR3 length: 15 residues. Germline CDR1 reads SGHRS; CDR2 reads YFSETQ. V was clipped by 2 bases and J by 2 bases, with 14 bases between them. CDR3 DNA sequence: TGCGCCAGCAGCTTCGCCGCACTGCCAACCTACGAGCAGTACTTC. It encodes CASSFAALPTYEQYF.

The CDR3 here is CASSLKLAGGYNEQFF. The CDR3 DNA reads as TGTGCCAGCAGCTTGAAACTAGCGGGGGGGTACAATGAGCAGTTCTTC. The V and J genes are TRBV5-4 and TRBJ2-1, with TRBD2 matching over 13 bases. V dropped 1 base and J dropped 4; count of bases not matched to a gene: 2. CDR1 is SGHNT, CDR2 YYREEE, per germline (reference sequence). This CDR3 is built from 16 residues.

The rearrangement uses TRBV5-8 and TRBJ2-5; D perhaps matches TRBD2 (6 bases). The germline V gene encodes CDR1 SGHTS and CDR2 YDEGEE. Trimming cost V 4 bases and J 1 base, with 11 bases left between them. The CDR3 runs 14 residues. CDR3 protein: CASSPRRGQETQYF. In nucleotides, the CDR3 is TGTGCCAGCAGCCCCAGGCGGGGCCAAGAGACCCAGTACTTC.

The J gene is TRBJ2-1, the V gene TRBV19; 10 bases agree with TRBD2. V trimming: 4 bases; J trimming: 8 bases; junction bases outside the gene matches: 5. The CDR3 is 14 amino acids. Germline assignment: CDR1 LNHDA and CDR2 SQIVND (reference sequence). This CDR3 reads CASSTSGRRYEQFF. CDR3 bases: TGTGCCAGTAGTACTAGCGGGAGAAGGTATGAGCAGTTCTTC.

The chain carries TRBV28 and TRBJ1-2, with a weak D call TRBD1 (6 bases). The CDR3 is made up of 15 amino acids. V was clipped by 1 base and J by 5 bases, with 14 bases between them. Germline CDR1 MDHEN, CDR2 SYDVKM. CDR3 loop: CASSLSGQIYYGYTF. CDR3 sequence (DNA): TGTGCCAGCAGTTTATCAGGACAGATATATTATGGCTACACCTTC.

This chain links TRBV19 with TRBJ2-1, with TRBD2 as a possible D gene (6 bases). The CDR3 has 16 amino acids. The V gene's germline CDR1 is LNHDA and CDR2 SQIVND (reference sequence). V lost 2 bases, J lost 2 bases, and 13 bases lay in between. The DNA for the CDR3 is TGTGCCAGTAGTATACGAGCGGGCCGCGCCTACAATGAGCAGTTCTTC. Residues: CASSIRAGRAYNEQFF.

The chain joins TRBV2 to TRBJ2-5, with a weak D call TRBD2 (6 bases). Trimming stripped 4 bases from V and 2 bases from J, with 11 bases between. The CDR3 consists of 14 residues. Germline V CDR1 and CDR2: SNHLY, FYNNEI. CDR3 sequence: CASSVRRGQETQYF. As DNA, the CDR3 is TGTGCCAGCAGTGTCCGTCGGGGGCAAGAGACCCAGTACTTC.